This T cell receptor beta chain was retrieved from a study of OX40 agonist ivuxolimab in advanced cancers. Study summary: The study enrolled dose-escalation patients with hepatocellular carcinoma, melanoma, renal cell or head and neck cancer.

The CDR3 covers 14 residues. V was pared by 7 bases and J by 4 bases, with 8 bases of the junction left unmatched. CDR1 and CDR2 (germline): MDHEN, SYDVKM. Repertoires were generated with immunoSEQ multiplex PCR, while TCRdb's copy carries only in-frame clones and drops some. Of over 30,000 clones listed, around 82% were seen once; the top ten hold approximately 2%. The chain carries TRBV28 and TRBJ2-7, with 9 nucleotides matching TRBD2. This TCR was sampled from an adult with an advanced solid tumor such as melanoma, head and neck, liver or kidney cancer. Sequences were derived from CD4+ or CD8+ T cells sorted from blood, sampled in a trial of the OX40 agonist ivuxolimab. CDR3 coding DNA: TGTGCCAGCACCGGGGGACTAGCAGGGTACGAGCAGTACTTC. Encoded protein: CASTGGLAGYEQYF.